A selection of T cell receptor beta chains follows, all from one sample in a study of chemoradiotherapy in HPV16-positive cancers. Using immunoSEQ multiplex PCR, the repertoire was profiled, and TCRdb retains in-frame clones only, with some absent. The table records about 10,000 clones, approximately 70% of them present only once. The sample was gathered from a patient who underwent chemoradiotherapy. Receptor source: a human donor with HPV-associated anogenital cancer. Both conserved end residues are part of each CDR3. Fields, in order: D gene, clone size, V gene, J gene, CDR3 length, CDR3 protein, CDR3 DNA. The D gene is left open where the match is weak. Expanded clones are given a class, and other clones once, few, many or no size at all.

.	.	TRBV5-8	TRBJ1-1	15	CASSPGPGDWTEAFF	TGTGCCAGCAGCCCTGGTCCCGGGGATTGGACTGAAGCTTTCTTT
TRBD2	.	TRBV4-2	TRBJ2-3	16	CASSPTSGGAADTQYF	TGTGCCAGCAGCCCGACTAGCGGGGGGGCGGCAGATACGCAGTATTTT
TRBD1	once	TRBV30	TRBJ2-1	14	CATSPRQGGNEQFF	TGTGCCACCTCACCGAGACAGGGTGGCAATGAGCAGTTCTTC
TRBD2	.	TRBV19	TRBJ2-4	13	CASRDGGLNIQYF	TGTGCCAGTAGAGACGGGGGGTTGAACATTCAGTACTTC
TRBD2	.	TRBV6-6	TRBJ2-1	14	CASSQGLAGGGEFF	TGTGCCAGCAGTCAGGGACTAGCGGGGGGTGGTGAGTTCTTC
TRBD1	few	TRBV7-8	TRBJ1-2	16	CASSLAGTGGARGYTF	TGTGCCAGCAGCTTAGCGGGGACAGGGGGCGCGAGAGGCTACACCTTC
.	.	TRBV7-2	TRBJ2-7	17	CASSLDLERGRSYEQYF	TGTGCCAGCAGCTTAGATTTGGAACGGGGCCGCTCCTACGAGCAGTACTTC
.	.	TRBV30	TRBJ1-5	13	CAWSVSRNQPQHF	TGTGCCTGGAGTGTATCAAGAAATCAGCCCCAGCATTTT
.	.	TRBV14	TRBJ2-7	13	CASSPLTAYEQYF	TGTGCCAGCAGCCCACTGACAGCCTACGAGCAGTACTTC
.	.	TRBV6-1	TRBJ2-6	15	CASSEGQSGANVLTF	TGTGCCAGCAGTGAAGGGCAGTCTGGGGCCAACGTCCTGACTTTC
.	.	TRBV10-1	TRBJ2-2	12	CASSSSTGELFF	TGCGCCAGCAGTTCAAGCACCGGGGAGCTGTTTTTT
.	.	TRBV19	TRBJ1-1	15	CASRPGEGVRTEAFF	TGTGCCAGCAGGCCAGGGGAAGGTGTAAGGACTGAAGCTTTCTTT
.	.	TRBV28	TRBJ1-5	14	CASSFVQLTQPQHF	TGTGCCAGCAGTTTCGTCCAGTTGACGCAGCCCCAGCATTTT
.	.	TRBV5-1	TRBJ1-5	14	CASSREGGNQPQHF	TGCGCCAGCAGCCGGGAGGGTGGCAATCAGCCCCAGCATTTT
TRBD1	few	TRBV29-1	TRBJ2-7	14	CSVEPGQGLNEQYF	TGCAGCGTGGAGCCGGGACAGGGACTCAACGAGCAGTACTTC
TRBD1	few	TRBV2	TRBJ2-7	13	CASSVRTGTKQYF	TGTGCCAGCAGTGTAAGGACAGGAACGAAGCAGTACTTC
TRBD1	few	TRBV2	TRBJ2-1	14	CASKPGTGRNEQFF	TGTGCCAGCAAGCCCGGGACAGGGAGGAATGAGCAGTTCTTC
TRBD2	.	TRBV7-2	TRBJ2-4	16	CASSLSRSGGANIQYF	TGTGCCAGCAGCTTAAGCCGGAGCGGGGGGGCTAACATTCAGTACTTC
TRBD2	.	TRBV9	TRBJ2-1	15	CASSSGLAGGGEQFF	TGTGCCAGCAGCTCCGGACTAGCGGGGGGAGGTGAGCAGTTCTTC
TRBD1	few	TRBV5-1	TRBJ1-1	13	CASSWDRTGEAFF	TGCGCCAGCAGCTGGGACAGGACCGGAGAAGCTTTCTTT
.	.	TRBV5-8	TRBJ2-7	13	CASSLGYSYEQYF	TGTGCCAGCAGCTTGGGGTACAGCTACGAGCAGTACTTC
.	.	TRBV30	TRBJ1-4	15	CAWSDEATMFEKLFF	TGTGCCTGGAGTGATGAAGCTACAATGTTTGAAAAACTGTTTTTT
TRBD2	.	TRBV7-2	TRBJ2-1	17	CASSLVASGGARNEQFF	TGTGCCAGCAGCTTAGTGGCTAGCGGGGGGGCGCGGAATGAGCAGTTCTTC
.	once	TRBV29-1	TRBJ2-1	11	CSVGKGNEQFF	TGCAGCGTTGGGAAGGGCAATGAGCAGTTCTTC
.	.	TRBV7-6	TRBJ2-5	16	CASSSRGVVGVETQYF	TGTGCCAGCAGCTCCCGGGGCGTGGTGGGGGTCGAGACCCAGTACTTC
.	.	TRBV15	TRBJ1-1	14	CATSRVADNTEAFF	TGTGCCACCAGCAGAGTAGCGGATAACACTGAAGCTTTCTTT
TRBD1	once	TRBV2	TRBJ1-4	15	CASSAPGQGSEKLFF	TGTGCCAGCAGTGCCCCGGGACAGGGATCTGAAAAACTGTTTTTT
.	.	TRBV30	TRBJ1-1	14	CAWSLEQSNTEAFF	TGTGCCTGGAGTCTTGAGCAGTCGAACACTGAAGCTTTCTTT
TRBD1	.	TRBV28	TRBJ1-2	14	CASTPWDRNYGYTF	TGTGCCAGCACCCCTTGGGACAGAAACTATGGCTACACCTTC
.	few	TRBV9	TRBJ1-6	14	CASSVVGNNSPLHF	TGTGCCAGCAGCGTAGTCGGGAATAATTCACCCCTCCACTTT
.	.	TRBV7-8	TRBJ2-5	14	CASSTGPLDETQYF	TGTGCCAGCAGCACGGGACCCTTGGACGAGACCCAGTACTTC
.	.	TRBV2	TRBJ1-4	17	CASQSLFAVLSNEKLFF	TGTGCCAGTCAGTCTTTATTTGCGGTACTATCTAATGAAAAACTGTTTTTT
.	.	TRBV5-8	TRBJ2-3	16	CASSLGGGASTDTQYF	TGTGCCAGCAGCCTAGGGGGCGGGGCTAGCACAGATACGCAGTATTTT
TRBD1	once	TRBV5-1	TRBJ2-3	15	CASSPRQGSTDTQYF	TGCGCCAGCAGCCCGCGACAGGGAAGCACAGATACGCAGTATTTT
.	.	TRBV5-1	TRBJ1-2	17	CASSLVATGGGNYGYTF	TGCGCCAGCAGCTTGGTGGCGACAGGCGGGGGTAACTATGGCTACACCTTC
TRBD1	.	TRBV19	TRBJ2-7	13	CASKKGASYEQYF	TGTGCCAGTAAGAAGGGGGCCTCCTACGAGCAGTACTTC
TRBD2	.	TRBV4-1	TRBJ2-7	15	CASSQVRSSGYEQYF	TGCGCCAGCAGCCAAGTGCGATCTAGCGGCTACGAGCAGTACTTC
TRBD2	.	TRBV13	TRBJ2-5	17	CASSLADGSGGAKTQYF	TGTGCCAGCAGCCTGGCGGATGGTAGCGGGGGTGCGAAGACCCAGTACTTC
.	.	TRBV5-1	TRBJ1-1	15	CASTPSGSVGTEAFF	TGCGCCAGCACCCCCTCCGGGTCTGTGGGCACTGAAGCTTTCTTT
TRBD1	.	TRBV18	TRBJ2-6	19	CASSRVRDRALSGANVLTF	TGTGCCAGCTCACGGGTGCGGGACAGGGCCCTCTCTGGGGCCAACGTCCTGACTTTC
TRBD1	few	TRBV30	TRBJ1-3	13	CASPDRAGNTIYF	TGTGCCTCCCCCGACAGGGCTGGAAACACCATATATTTT
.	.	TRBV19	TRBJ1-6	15	CASKEGGSYNSPLHF	TGTGCCAGTAAGGAGGGAGGATCCTATAATTCACCCCTCCACTTT
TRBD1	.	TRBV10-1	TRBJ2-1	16	CASSQLEGQGKNEQFF	TGCGCCAGCAGCCAGCTTGAGGGACAGGGTAAAAATGAGCAGTTCTTC
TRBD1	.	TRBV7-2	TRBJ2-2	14	CASSRQGAGGELFF	TGTGCCAGCAGCCGACAGGGGGCAGGCGGGGAGCTGTTTTTT
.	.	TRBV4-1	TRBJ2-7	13	CASSQSPGDEQYF	TGCGCCAGCAGCCAATCCCCCGGGGACGAGCAGTACTTC
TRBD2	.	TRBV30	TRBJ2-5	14	CAWTSGGTSETQYF	TGTGCCTGGACGTCGGGGGGGACATCAGAGACCCAGTACTTC
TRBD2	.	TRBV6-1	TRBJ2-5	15	CASRVAGGFQETQYF	TGTGCCAGCAGGGTAGCGGGAGGATTCCAAGAGACCCAGTACTTC
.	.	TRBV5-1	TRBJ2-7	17	CASSLVMSDAATYEQYF	TGCGCCAGCAGCTTGGTTATGTCGGACGCGGCAACCTACGAGCAGTACTTC
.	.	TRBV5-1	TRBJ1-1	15	CASSPGVYSFTEAFF	TGCGCCAGCAGCCCTGGCGTCTACTCGTTCACTGAAGCTTTCTTT
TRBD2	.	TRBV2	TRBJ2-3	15	CASSRAGGVTDTQYF	TGTGCCAGCAGTCGAGCGGGGGGGGTCACAGATACGCAGTATTTT